These 18 T cell receptor beta chains originate from one sample sequenced in a study of T cells in Graves' hyperthyroidism and ophthalmopathy. RNA transcripts served as the template for amplifying TCR beta CDR3 regions. The HTBI primer set served for first-round RT-PCR of the TCR CDR3. TCRdb processed the multiplex PCR reads anew with MiXCR; each CDR3 protein has one entry. The sample yields about 380,000 distinct CDR3 sequences, under 20% seen once. Sequences were obtained from blood. Receptor source: a man aged 18 to 30 with Graves' ophthalmopathy.

This clonotype came up many times. V gene TRBV27 combines with J gene TRBJ2-7, with a tentative D call TRBD1 (6 bases). CDR3 length equals 14 residues. V was trimmed by 5 bases and J by 2 bases, leaving 13 bases between them. Per the germline V gene, CDR1 is MNHEY and CDR2 is SMNVEV (reference sequence). The DNA of the CDR3 is TGTGCCAGCAGTAACCTCGGGACAACCTACGAGCAGTACTTC. It codes for CASSNLGTTYEQYF.

Many counts were recorded for this clonotype. This sequence joins TRBV5-1 and TRBJ1-1; weak D call: TRBD1 (6 bases). Germline-derived CDR1 and CDR2 are SGHRS and YFSETQ. The V gene lost 2 bases and the J gene lost 0 bases, with 11 bases spanning the gap. This CDR3 is built from 15 residues. The CDR3 region is CASSFQQGLNTEAFF. CDR3 nucleotides: TGCGCCAGCAGCTTTCAACAGGGATTGAACACTGAAGCTTTCTTT.

The chain combines TRBV29-1 with TRBJ2-5, with 12 bases that match TRBD2. Germline V gene sequence: CDR1 SQVTM, CDR2 ANQGSEA. There are 16 residues in the CDR3. V dropped 4 bases and J dropped 1; count of bases not matched to a gene: 7. CDR3 coding DNA: TGCAGCGTTGTGACTAGCGGGGGCCGGTCCCAAGAGACCCAGTACTTC. It encodes CSVVTSGGRSQETQYF.

CDR3 nucleotide sequence: TGTGCCAGCAGTCACTTAGCGGGAGTAGAGGGTGAGGGAGAGACCCAGTACTTC. It is translated as CASSHLAGVEGEGETQYF. The chain carries TRBV28 and TRBJ2-5; 9 nucleotides line up with TRBD2. V was pared by 5 bases and J by 4 bases, with 17 bases of the junction left unmatched. The CDR3 length is 18 residues. CDR1 and CDR2 (germline): MDHEN, SYDVKM.

A note on this clonotype: A clone one base away is much larger, so this may be a read error. The chain has TRBV7-3 and TRBJ2-7; D is possibly TRBD2 (6 bases). This CDR3 region has 14 residues. Trimming cost V 5 bases and J 7 bases, with 18 bases left between them. Per the germline V gene, CDR1 is SGHTA and CDR2 is FQGTGA. In DNA, the CDR3 is TGTGCCAGCAGCCCCCTGGCGGGACCGGGTGAGCAGTACTTC. Protein sequence: CASSPLAGPGEQYF.

Only a few counts were recorded for this clonotype. The CDR3 protein is CSAREARLQETQYF. The CDR3 DNA follows: TGCAGTGCTAGAGAGGCACGCCTCCAAGAGACCCAGTACTTC. This chain connects TRBV20-1 to TRBJ2-5; D is unresolved. Germline V gene lookup returns CDR1 DFQATT and CDR2 SNEGSKA (reference sequence). V dropped 0 bases and J dropped 1 base, with 9 bases sitting between them. The length of the CDR3 is 14 residues.

This clonotype was detected ten times or more. V is TRBV7-8 and J is TRBJ1-1; D is unresolved. This CDR3 region has 15 residues. The V end lost 2 bases, the J end lost 0 bases, and 10 bases lay between the germline ends. The germline V gene has CDR1 SGHVS and CDR2 FQNEAQ. As DNA, the CDR3 is TGTGCCAGCAGCTTATATGGGTCTATGAACACTGAAGCTTTCTTT. This translates into CASSLYGSMNTEAFF.

Comment on this clonotype: Since a much larger clone is just one base distant, this may be a read error. The V call is TRBV18, the J call TRBJ1-1; 7 bases are a match to TRBD1. CDR1 and CDR2 (germline): KGHSH, LQKENI. The CDR3 contains 15 residues. The chain's CDR3 is CASLPKQGLNTEAFF. The CDR3 DNA reads as TGTGCCAGCTTACCAAAACAGGGGCTCAACACTGAAGCTTTCTTT.

This clonotype was counted a few times. The chain couples TRBV29-1 to TRBJ1-2; TRBD1 agrees at 9 bases. The V segment lost 1 base and the J segment 6 bases; nucleotides outside the gene matches: 9. CDR3 length: 15 amino acids. Germline CDR1 reads SQVTM; CDR2 reads ANQGSEA. The chain's CDR3 is CSVEVSGGQGHGYTF. The CDR3, as DNA: TGCAGCGTTGAAGTCTCCGGGGGACAGGGCCATGGCTACACCTTC.

This clonotype was recorded many times. The chain has TRBV12-3 or TRBV12-4 and TRBJ2-7; 8 bases match TRBD1. V gave up 8 bases and J gave up 2 bases; unmatched junction bases: 11. This CDR3 has 15 amino acids. The CDR3 DNA sequence: TGTGCCAGCCTGCAGGGAGGACAGGGCGCCTACGAGCAGTACTTC. Protein: CASLQGGQGAYEQYF.

The chain recombines TRBV11-2 with TRBJ2-1; 15 positions agree with TRBD2. Trimming at V came to 2 bases and at J to 2 bases, leaving 7 bases not matched to a gene. Germline V gene lookup returns CDR1 SGHAT and CDR2 FQNNGV. The CDR3 covers 19 residues. CDR3 sequence reads: CASSLTGTSGGHPYNEQFF. In DNA, the CDR3 is TGTGCCAGCAGCTTAACCGGGACTAGCGGGGGGCATCCCTACAATGAGCAGTTCTTC.

This clonotype has at least ten counts. The chain combines TRBV5-1 with TRBJ1-1; no reliable D call. The germline V gene has CDR1 SGHRS and CDR2 YFSETQ. The CDR3 loop spans 13 amino acids. Between the trimmed V and J ends, which lost 0 bases and 3 bases, there was a span of 6 bases. CDR3 region: CASSLDKDTEAFF. The CDR3 DNA reads as TGCGCCAGCAGCTTGGACAAAGACACTGAAGCTTTCTTT.

The J gene is TRBJ1-1, the V gene TRBV7-3; D is undetermined. The CDR3 sequence is 14 residues long. Trimming removed 2 bases from V and 1 base from J, with 8 bases in between. Germline assignment: CDR1 SGHTA and CDR2 FQGTGA. CDR3 nucleotide sequence: TGTGCCAGCAGCTTAGGTTTTGGGAACACTGAAGCTTTCTTT. This translates into CASSLGFGNTEAFF.

This clonotype has ten or more counts. J is TRBJ2-1 and V is TRBV28, with 7 positions matching TRBD1. Unmatched junction bases numbered 9, after V lost 7 bases and J lost 6 bases. This CDR3 is built from 14 residues. Germline V gives CDR1 MDHEN, CDR2 SYDVKM. In nucleotides, the CDR3 is TGTGCCAGCACTTCAGGGGGTGCCCTCAATGAGCAGTTCTTC. It translates to CASTSGGALNEQFF.

This clonotype was seen only a few times. The chain recombines TRBV27 with TRBJ2-1; TRBD2 aligns across 8 bases. The CDR3 runs 16 residues. V lost 3 bases, J lost 4 bases, and 8 bases stayed unmatched. In germline, CDR1 is MNHEY, CDR2 SMNVEV (reference sequence). CDR3 region: CASSLALAGTYNEQFF. The CDR3 DNA reads as TGTGCCAGCAGTTTGGCGTTAGCGGGGACTTACAATGAGCAGTTCTTC.

This rearrangement joins TRBV27 to TRBJ1-5; D is unclear. Per germline, CDR1 MNHEY and CDR2 SMNVEV (reference sequence). The length of the CDR3 is 14 residues. V was cut by 3 bases and J by 3 bases, with 9 bases left in between. The CDR3 loop reads CASSFVRDNQPQHF. In DNA, the CDR3 is TGTGCCAGCAGTTTCGTCCGGGACAATCAGCCCCAGCATTTT.

A note on this clonotype: This may stem from a read error, because a much larger clone lies one nucleotide away. V usage is TRBV9 and J usage is TRBJ1-6; 7 nucleotides match TRBD1. J was trimmed by 5 bases and V by 3 bases; bases with no gene match: 5. The length of the CDR3 is 15 residues. Germline loops: CDR1 SGDLS, CDR2 YYNGEE. The chain's CDR3 is CASSDTTGNNSPLHF. The CDR3 region has the DNA TGTGCCAGCAGCGATACGACAGGGAATAATTCACCCCTCCACTTT.

This clonotype has ten or more counts. The chain combines TRBV6-1 with TRBJ1-5, with a weak D call TRBD1 (5 bases). The CDR3 spans 13 residues. V was shortened by 5 bases and J by 7 bases, with 12 bases between the two germline ends. Looked up from germline, CDR1 is MNHNS and CDR2 is SASEGT. Here the CDR3 DNA reads TGTGCCAGCAGTAAAGAGGGACGACAGCCCCAGCATTTT. This gives the protein CASSKEGRQPQHF.